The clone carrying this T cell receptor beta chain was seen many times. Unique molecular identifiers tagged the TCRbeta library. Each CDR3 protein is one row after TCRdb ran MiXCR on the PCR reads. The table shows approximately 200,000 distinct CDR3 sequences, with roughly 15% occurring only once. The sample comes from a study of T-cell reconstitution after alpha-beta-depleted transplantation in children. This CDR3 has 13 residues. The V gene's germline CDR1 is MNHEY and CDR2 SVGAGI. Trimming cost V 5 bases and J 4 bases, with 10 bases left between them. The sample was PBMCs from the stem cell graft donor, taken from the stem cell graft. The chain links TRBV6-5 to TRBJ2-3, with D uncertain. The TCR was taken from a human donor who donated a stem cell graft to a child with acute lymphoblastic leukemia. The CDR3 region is CASSLLSADTQYF. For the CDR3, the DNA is TGTGCCAGCAGTCTGCTGAGTGCAGATACGCAGTATTTT.